This TCR beta chain is from a study of identical twins. Broader study findings: The analysis was cross-sectional rather than longitudinal within donors.

One entry per CDR3 protein, called by TCRdb with MiXCR from the 5' RACE reads. This sample has hundreds of thousands of distinct CDR3 sequences; under 9% occur once, and the top ten carry 0.8% to 1%. Points on this clonotype: Its antigen is unidentified.

The J segment lost 4 bases and the V segment lost 7 bases, leaving 10 bases of the junction unmatched. The CDR3 has 16 amino acids. The germline V gene has CDR1 SNHLY and CDR2 FYNNEI. These same records also appear under a second study, on yellow fever vaccine responses in identical twins.

The specimen sequenced was PBMCs. The rearrangement links TRBV2 to TRBJ2-1, with 10 bases aligning to TRBD2. The receptor comes from a woman between 18 and 30 years old in good health. CDR3 region: CASTLSSGSMYNEQFF. CDR3 in DNA: TGTGCCAGCACCTTATCTAGCGGGAGTATGTACAATGAGCAGTTCTTC.